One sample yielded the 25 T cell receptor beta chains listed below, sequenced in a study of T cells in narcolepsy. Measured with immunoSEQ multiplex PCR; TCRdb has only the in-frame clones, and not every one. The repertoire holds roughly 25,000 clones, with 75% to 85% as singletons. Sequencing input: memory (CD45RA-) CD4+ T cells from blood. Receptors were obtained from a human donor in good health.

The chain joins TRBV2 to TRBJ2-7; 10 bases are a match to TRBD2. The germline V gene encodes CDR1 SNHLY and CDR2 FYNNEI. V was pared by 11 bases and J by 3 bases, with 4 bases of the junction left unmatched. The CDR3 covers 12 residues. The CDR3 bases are TGTGCCGGGGGGACTAGCGACTACGAGCAGTACTTC. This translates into CAGGTSDYEQYF.

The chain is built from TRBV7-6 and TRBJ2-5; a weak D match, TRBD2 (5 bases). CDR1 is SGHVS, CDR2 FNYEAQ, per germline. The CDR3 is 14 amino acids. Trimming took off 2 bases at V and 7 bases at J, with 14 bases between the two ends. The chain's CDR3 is CASSLRQADGTQYF. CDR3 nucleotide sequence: TGTGCCAGCAGCTTAAGACAAGCGGATGGGACCCAGTACTTC.

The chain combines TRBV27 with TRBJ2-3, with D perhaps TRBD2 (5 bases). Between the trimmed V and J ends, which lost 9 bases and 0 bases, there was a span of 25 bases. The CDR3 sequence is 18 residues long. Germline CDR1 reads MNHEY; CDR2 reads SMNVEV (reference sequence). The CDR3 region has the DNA TGTGCCAGTGCCCGTTACGTCAGTTTTGGCGGGAGCACAGATACGCAGTATTTT. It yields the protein CASARYVSFGGSTDTQYF.

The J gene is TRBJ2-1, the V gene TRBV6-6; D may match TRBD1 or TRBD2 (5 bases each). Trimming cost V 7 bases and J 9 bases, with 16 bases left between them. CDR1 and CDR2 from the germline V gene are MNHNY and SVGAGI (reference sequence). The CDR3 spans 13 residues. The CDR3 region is CASTPRGRGEQFF. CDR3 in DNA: TGTGCCAGCACTCCCCGGGGAAGGGGTGAGCAGTTCTTC.

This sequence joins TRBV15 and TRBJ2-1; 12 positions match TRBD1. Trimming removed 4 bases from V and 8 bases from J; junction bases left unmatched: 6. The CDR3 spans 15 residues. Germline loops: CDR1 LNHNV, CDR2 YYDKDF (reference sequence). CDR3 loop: CATSMGQGARDEQFF. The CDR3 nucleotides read TGTGCCACCAGCATGGGACAGGGGGCGCGCGATGAGCAGTTCTTC.

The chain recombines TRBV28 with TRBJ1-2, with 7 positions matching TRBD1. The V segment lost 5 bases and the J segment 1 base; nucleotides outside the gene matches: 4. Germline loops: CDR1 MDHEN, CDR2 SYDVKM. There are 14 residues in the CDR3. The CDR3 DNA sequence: TGTGCCAGCAGTCCGACAGGGTTTAACTATGGCTACACCTTC. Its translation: CASSPTGFNYGYTF.

Written as DNA, the CDR3 is TGCGCCAGCAGCCCGGGACTAGCAGACTACGAGCAGTACTTC. Protein: CASSPGLADYEQYF. The chain employs TRBV4-1 and TRBJ2-7; 9 bases fit TRBD2. This CDR3 is 14 amino acids long. Germline V gene sequence: CDR1 MGHRA, CDR2 YSYEKL. V lost 4 bases, J lost 3 bases, and 4 bases stayed unmatched.

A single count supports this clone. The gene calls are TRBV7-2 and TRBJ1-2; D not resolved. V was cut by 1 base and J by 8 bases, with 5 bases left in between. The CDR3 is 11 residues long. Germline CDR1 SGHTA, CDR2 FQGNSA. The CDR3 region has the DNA TGTGCCAGCAGCTTAGGAAGGGGCTACACCTTC. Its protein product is CASSLGRGYTF.

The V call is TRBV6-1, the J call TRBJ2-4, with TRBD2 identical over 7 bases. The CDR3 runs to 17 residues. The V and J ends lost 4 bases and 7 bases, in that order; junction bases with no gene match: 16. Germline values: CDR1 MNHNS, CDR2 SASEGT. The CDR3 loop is CASSGLRAGVGDNIQYF. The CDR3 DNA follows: TGTGCCAGCAGTGGCCTGAGGGCGGGAGTAGGGGACAACATTCAGTACTTC.

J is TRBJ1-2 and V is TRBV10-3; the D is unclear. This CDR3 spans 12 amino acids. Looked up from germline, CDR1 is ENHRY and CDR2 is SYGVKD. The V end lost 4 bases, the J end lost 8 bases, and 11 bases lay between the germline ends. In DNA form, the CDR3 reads TGTGCCATCAGTGTATTGGGGAAGGGCTACACCTTC. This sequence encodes CAISVLGKGYTF.

Here the CDR3 reads CASSIQSEQYF. DNA of the CDR3: TGTGCCAGTAGTATTCAGAGCGAGCAGTACTTC. The V and J genes are TRBV19 and TRBJ2-7; D gene unclear. V shed 3 bases and J shed 6 bases, with 6 bases lying between them. This CDR3 contains 11 residues. CDR1 is LNHDA, CDR2 SQIVND, per germline (reference sequence).

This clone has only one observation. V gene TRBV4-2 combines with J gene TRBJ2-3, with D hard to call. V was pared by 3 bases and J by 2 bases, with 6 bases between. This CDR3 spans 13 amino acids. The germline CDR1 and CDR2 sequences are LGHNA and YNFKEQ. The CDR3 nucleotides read TGTGCCAGCAGCCAGTACCTCACAGATACGCAGTATTTT. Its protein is CASSQYLTDTQYF.

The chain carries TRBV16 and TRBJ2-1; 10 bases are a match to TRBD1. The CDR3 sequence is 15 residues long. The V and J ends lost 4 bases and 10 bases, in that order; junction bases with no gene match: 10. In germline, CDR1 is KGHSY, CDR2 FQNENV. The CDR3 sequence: CASSLSGQGLREQFF. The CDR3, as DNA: TGTGCCAGCAGCCTTTCGGGACAGGGGCTGAGGGAGCAGTTCTTC. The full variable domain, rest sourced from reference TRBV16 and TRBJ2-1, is GEEVAQTPKHLVRGEGQKAKLYCAPIKGHSYVFWYQQVLKNEFKFLISFQNENVFDETGMPKERFSAKCLPNSPCSLEIQATKLEDSAVYFCASSLSGQGLREQFFGPGTRLTVL.

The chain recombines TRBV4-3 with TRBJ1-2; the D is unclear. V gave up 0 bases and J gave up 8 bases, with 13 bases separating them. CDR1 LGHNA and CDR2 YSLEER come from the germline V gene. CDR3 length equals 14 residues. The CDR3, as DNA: TGCGCCAGCAGCCAAGATGAGTCAGCGCGGGGCTACACCTTC. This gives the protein CASSQDESARGYTF.

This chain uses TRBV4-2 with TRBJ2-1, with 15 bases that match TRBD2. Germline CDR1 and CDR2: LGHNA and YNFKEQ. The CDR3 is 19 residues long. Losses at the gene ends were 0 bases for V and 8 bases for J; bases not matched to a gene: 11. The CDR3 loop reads CASSQDAAGTSGRFYEQFF. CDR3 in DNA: TGTGCCAGCAGCCAAGACGCGGCCGGGACTAGCGGGAGGTTCTATGAGCAGTTCTTC.

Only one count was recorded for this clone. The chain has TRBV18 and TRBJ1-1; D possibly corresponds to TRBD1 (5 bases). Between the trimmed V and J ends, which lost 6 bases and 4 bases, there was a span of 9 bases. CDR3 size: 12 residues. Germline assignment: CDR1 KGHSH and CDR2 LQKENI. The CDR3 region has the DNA TGTGCCAGCTCCACAGGAGCCACTGAAGCTTTCTTT. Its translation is CASSTGATEAFF.

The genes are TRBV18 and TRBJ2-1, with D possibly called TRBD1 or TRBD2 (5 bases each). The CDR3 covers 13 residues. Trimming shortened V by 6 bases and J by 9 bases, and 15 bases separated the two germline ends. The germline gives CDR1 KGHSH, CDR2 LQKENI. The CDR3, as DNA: TGTGCCAGCTCCGGGACGATTGGGTCTGAGCAGTTCTTC. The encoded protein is CASSGTIGSEQFF.

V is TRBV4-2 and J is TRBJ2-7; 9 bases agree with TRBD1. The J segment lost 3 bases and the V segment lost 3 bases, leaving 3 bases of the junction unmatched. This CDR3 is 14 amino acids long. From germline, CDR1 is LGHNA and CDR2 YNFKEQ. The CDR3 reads CASSQGQGDYEQYF. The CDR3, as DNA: TGTGCCAGCAGCCAGGGACAGGGAGACTACGAGCAGTACTTC.

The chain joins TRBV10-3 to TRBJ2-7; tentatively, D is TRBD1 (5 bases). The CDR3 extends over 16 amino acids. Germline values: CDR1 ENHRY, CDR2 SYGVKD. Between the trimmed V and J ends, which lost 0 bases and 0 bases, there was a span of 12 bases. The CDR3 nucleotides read TGTGCCATCAGTGAGTCTAAGGGGCCGAGCTCCTACGAGCAGTACTTC. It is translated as CAISESKGPSSYEQYF.

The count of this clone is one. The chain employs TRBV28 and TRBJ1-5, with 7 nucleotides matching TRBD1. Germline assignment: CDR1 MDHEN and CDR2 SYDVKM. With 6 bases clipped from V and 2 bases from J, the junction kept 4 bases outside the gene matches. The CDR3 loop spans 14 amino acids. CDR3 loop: CASRLGGGNQPQHF. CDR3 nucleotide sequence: TGTGCCAGCAGATTAGGGGGCGGCAATCAGCCCCAGCATTTT.

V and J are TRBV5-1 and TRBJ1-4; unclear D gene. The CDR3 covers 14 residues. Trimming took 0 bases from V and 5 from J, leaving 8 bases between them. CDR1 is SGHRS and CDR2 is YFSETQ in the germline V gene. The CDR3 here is CASSLAAVNEKLFF. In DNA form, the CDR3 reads TGCGCCAGCAGCTTGGCGGCAGTCAATGAAAAACTGTTTTTT.

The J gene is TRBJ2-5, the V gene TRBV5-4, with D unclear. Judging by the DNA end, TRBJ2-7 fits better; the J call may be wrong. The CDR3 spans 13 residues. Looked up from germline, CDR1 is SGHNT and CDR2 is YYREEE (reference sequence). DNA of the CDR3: TGTGCCAGCAGCTTGTCGGAAGGTAACGAGCAGTACTTC. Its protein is CASSLSEGNEQYF.

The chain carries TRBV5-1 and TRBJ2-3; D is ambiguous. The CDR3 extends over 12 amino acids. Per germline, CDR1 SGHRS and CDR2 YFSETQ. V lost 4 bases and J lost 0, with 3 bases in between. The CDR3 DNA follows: TGCGCCAGCAGCCTAAGCACAGATACGCAGTATTTT. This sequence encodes CASSLSTDTQYF.

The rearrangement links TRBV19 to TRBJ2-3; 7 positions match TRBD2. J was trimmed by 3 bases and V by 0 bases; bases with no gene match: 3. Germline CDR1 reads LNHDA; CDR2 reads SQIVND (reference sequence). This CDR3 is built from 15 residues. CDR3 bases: TGTGCCAGTAGTATAGAAAGAGCGGGGACAGATACGCAGTATTTT. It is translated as CASSIERAGTDTQYF.

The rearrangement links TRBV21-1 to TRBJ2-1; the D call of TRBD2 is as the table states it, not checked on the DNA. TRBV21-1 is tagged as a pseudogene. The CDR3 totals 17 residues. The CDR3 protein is CASSNGGAGGQPNEQFF. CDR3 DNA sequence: TGTGCCAGCAGCAATGGGGGAGCGGGAGGCCAACCAAATGAGCAGTTCTTC.